This T cell receptor beta chain was found in a study of shared clonotypes between healthy human individuals. Whole-study results and caveats: In general, naive subsets displayed greater estimated richness than memory subsets did. Between four donors, naive CD4 clonotypes were shared at a level of about 5.3%. At large depth, rarefaction still showed sorted-subset sequencing to be incomplete.

The naive CD8 population came from CD45RO-negative cells selected for CCR7, without terminally differentiated effector memory CD45RA+ cells. About this clone: The target antigen is unknown.

In the authors' methods: ImmunoSEQ sequences covered only the junction and lacked quality scores; filtering therefore differed. Assay used: immunoSEQ multiplex PCR; TCRdb lists only in-frame clones, some missing. V and J calls and clone size are as listed in that table; D and trimming were resolved from the DNA. The sample has about 2 million clones, roughly 94% seen once. The CDR3 loop spans 14 amino acids. The J segment lost 2 bases and the V segment lost 5 bases, leaving 5 bases of the junction unmatched. Germline V gene lookup returns CDR1 PRHDT and CDR2 FYEKMQ (reference sequence). The sequenced material came from naive CD8+ T cells sorted from blood. The chain combines TRBV13 with TRBJ2-7; 8 nucleotides match TRBD2. The TCR sequence derives from a man in his late teens or twenties in good health. Here the CDR3 DNA reads TGTGCCAGCAGCCTTAGGACTAGCACCTACGAGCAGTACTTC. Its translation is CASSLRTSTYEQYF.